What follows are 10 T cell receptor beta chains derived from one specimen sequenced in a study of T-cell memory formation after mild COVID-19. TCRdb reprocessed the 5' RACE reads with MiXCR, giving one entry per CDR3 protein. The sample holds about 560,000 distinct CDR3 sequences, around 15% seen once. Sequencing was carried out using PBMCs or a T cell subset sorted from them (not recorded which). The receptor source for this set is an adult woman who had mild COVID-19 (a few samples of this study predate the infection). Cell type and time point are not known.

The chain recombines TRBV13 with TRBJ1-3; unclear D gene. Germline CDR1 PRHDT, CDR2 FYEKMQ (reference sequence). CDR3 length equals 15 residues. Trimming pared 0 bases from V and 8 bases from J, leaving 14 bases between. The CDR3 here is CASSLGPEEGDTIYF. CDR3 nucleotides: TGTGCCAGCAGCTTAGGTCCCGAAGAGGGAGACACCATATATTTT.

The chain combines TRBV5-5 with TRBJ1-2, with 8 positions matching TRBD1. Looked up from germline, CDR1 is SGHKS and CDR2 is YYEKEE (reference sequence). Unmatched junction bases numbered 4, after V lost 6 bases and J lost 3 bases. CDR3 size: 13 residues. The chain's CDR3 is CASTETGDYGYTF. The DNA of the CDR3 is TGTGCCAGCACCGAGACAGGGGACTATGGCTACACCTTC.

This clonotype was observed a handful of times. V usage is TRBV12-3 or TRBV12-4 and J usage is TRBJ1-2, with a tentative D call TRBD1 (5 bases). The CDR3 has 15 amino acids. Trimming shortened V by 2 bases and J by 8 bases, and 18 bases separated the two germline ends. Written as DNA, the CDR3 is TGTGCCAGCAGTTTACGGGGTCAGGGATCCGACGGCTACACCTTC. Amino acid sequence: CASSLRGQGSDGYTF.

V usage is TRBV5-6 and J usage is TRBJ2-4; TRBD2 aligns across 11 bases. CDR1 SGHDT and CDR2 YYEEEE come from the germline V gene. V shed 4 bases and J 1 base; nucleotides not matched to a gene: 10. There are 18 residues in the CDR3. The CDR3 DNA sequence: TGTGCCAGCAGCCAGACAGTGACTAGCGGGATGGCCAAAAACATTCAGTACTTC. The encoded protein is CASSQTVTSGMAKNIQYF.

This clonotype has ten or more counts. This sequence joins TRBV11-1 and TRBJ1-1; D unresolved. This CDR3 comprises 11 residues. V was clipped by 5 bases and J by 5 bases, with 6 bases between them. Germline assignment: CDR1 SGHAT and CDR2 FQDESV (reference sequence). CDR3 region: CASSAQTEAFF. The CDR3 bases are TGTGCCAGCAGCGCCCAAACTGAAGCTTTCTTT.

The chain couples TRBV7-6 to TRBJ2-7, with a tentative D call TRBD1 (6 bases). The CDR3 has 18 amino acids. The germline CDR1 and CDR2 sequences are SGHVS and FNYEAQ. With 5 bases removed from V and 2 bases from J, the gap between germline ends came to 25 bases. The CDR3 region is CASSQPIEPGEIAYEQYF. The CDR3 DNA reads as TGTGCCAGCAGCCAACCTATAGAGCCAGGGGAAATAGCCTACGAGCAGTACTTC.

This clonotype has at least ten counts. V and J are TRBV10-3 and TRBJ2-7, with D perhaps being TRBD1 or TRBD2 (5 bases each). CDR1 is ENHRY and CDR2 is SYGVKD in the germline V gene. The CDR3 covers 16 residues. Trimming left V 6 bases short and J 0 bases short, with 18 bases between. CDR3 DNA: TGTGCCATCAGAACTTCCGGGACGTCAGACTCCTACGAGCAGTACTTC. Its protein is CAIRTSGTSDSYEQYF.

This clonotype has a handful of counts. The chain is built from TRBV7-2 and TRBJ1-1; D is unclear. Germline CDR1 reads SGHTA; CDR2 reads FQGNSA. V was shortened by 1 base and J by 4 bases, with 13 bases between the two germline ends. The CDR3 length is 15 residues. CDR3 amino acids: CASSLVVVGGTEAFF. The CDR3, as DNA: TGTGCCAGCAGCTTAGTAGTTGTGGGTGGCACTGAAGCTTTCTTT.

CDR3 in DNA: TGTGCCAGCAGTCGAGGGGACGGGGGTACAAGAGATACGCAGTATTTT. This translates into CASSRGDGGTRDTQYF. The V gene is TRBV12-3 or TRBV12-4, the J gene TRBJ2-3; maybe TRBD2 (6 bases). The CDR3 runs 16 residues. With 5 bases removed from V and 5 bases from J, the gap between germline ends came to 20 bases.

The chain couples TRBV28 to TRBJ1-1, with 11 positions matching TRBD1. V was clipped by 5 bases and J by 3 bases; unmatched bases: 8. The CDR3 contains 16 residues. The germline V gene has CDR1 MDHEN and CDR2 SYDVKM. The CDR3 loop is CASSQRTGGADTEAFF. DNA of the CDR3: TGTGCCAGCAGTCAGCGGACAGGGGGCGCGGACACTGAAGCTTTCTTT.